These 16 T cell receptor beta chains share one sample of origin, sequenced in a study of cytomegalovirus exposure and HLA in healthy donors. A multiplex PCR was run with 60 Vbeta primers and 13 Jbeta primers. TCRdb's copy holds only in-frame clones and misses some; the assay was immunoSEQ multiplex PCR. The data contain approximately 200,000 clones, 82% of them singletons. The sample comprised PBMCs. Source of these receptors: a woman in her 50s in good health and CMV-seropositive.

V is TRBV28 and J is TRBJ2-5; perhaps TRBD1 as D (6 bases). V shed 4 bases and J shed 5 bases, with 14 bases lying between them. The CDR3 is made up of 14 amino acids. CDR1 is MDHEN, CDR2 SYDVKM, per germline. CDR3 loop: CASSWATGRETQYF. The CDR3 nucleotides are TGTGCCAGCAGTTGGGCGACAGGCCGGGAGACCCAGTACTTC.

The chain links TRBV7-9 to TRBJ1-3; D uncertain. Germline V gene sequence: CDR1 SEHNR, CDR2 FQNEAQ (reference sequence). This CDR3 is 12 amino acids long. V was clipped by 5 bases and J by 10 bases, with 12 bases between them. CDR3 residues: CASSPPGGTIYF. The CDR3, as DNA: TGTGCCAGCAGCCCCCCGGGAGGGACCATATATTTT.

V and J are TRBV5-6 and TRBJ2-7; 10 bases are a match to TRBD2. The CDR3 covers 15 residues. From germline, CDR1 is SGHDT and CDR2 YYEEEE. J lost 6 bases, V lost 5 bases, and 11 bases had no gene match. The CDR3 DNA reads TGTGCCAGCAGACCCCGGGGGCTAGCGGGAGTCGAGCAGTACTTC. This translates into CASRPRGLAGVEQYF.

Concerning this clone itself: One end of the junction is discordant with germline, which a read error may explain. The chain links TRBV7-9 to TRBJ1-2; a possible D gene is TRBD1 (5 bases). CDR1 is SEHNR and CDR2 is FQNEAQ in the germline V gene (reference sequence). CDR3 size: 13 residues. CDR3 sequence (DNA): TGTTCCAGCAGCTTACCCGGGGGCTATGGCTACACCTTC. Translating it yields CSSSLPGGYGYTF.

CDR3 protein: CASSFGRDIQYF. The CDR3 DNA sequence: TGTGCCAGCAGTTTCGGGAGGGACATTCAGTACTTC. The V call is TRBV28, the J call TRBJ2-4; 8 bases agree with TRBD2. With V trimmed by 3 bases and J by 8 bases, 0 bases remained unmatched. Germline V gene data show CDR1 as MDHEN and CDR2 as SYDVKM. CDR3 length: 12 amino acids.

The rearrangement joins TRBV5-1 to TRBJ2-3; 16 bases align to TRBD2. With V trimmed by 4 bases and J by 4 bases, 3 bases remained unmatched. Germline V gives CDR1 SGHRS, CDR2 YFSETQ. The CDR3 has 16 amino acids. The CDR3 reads CASSIGTSGRADTQYF. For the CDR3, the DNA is TGCGCCAGCAGCATCGGGACTAGCGGGAGGGCAGATACGCAGTATTTT.

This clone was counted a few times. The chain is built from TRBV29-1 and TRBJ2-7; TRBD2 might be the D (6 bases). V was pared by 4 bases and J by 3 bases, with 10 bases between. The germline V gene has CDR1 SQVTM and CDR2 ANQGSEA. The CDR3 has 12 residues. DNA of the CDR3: TGCAGCGTTGTACGGGGGAACTACGAGCAGTACTTC. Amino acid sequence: CSVVRGNYEQYF.

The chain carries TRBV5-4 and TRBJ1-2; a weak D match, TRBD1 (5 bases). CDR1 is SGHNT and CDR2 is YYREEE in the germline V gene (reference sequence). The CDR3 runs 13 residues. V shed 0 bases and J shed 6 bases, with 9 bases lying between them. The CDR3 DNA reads TGTGCCAGCAGCTTGGGGGGGGTAGATGGCTACACCTTC. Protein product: CASSLGGVDGYTF.

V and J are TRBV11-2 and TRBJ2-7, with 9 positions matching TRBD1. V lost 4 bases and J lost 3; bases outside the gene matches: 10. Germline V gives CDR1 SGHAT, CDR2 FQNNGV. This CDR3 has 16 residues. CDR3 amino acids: CASSSRQGGKDYEQYF. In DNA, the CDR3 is TGTGCCAGCAGCTCGCGACAGGGGGGGAAGGACTACGAGCAGTACTTC.

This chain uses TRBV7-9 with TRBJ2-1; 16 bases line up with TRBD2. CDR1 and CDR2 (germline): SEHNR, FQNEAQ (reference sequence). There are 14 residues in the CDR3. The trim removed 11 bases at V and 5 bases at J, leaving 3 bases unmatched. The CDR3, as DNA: TGTGCCTGGGGACTAGCGGGAGGGCACAATGAGCAGTTCTTC. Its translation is CAWGLAGGHNEQFF.

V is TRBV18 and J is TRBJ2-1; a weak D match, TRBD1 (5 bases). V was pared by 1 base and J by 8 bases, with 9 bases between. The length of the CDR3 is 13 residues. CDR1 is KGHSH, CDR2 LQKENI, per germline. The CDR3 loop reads CASSPRVGDEQFF. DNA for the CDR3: TGTGCCAGCTCACCACGGGTAGGGGATGAGCAGTTCTTC.

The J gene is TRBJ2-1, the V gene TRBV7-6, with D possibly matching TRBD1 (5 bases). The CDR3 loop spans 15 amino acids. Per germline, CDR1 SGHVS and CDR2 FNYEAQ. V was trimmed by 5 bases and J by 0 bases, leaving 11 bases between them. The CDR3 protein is CASSPLTASYNEQFF. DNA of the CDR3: TGTGCCAGCAGCCCGTTGACAGCCTCCTACAATGAGCAGTTCTTC.

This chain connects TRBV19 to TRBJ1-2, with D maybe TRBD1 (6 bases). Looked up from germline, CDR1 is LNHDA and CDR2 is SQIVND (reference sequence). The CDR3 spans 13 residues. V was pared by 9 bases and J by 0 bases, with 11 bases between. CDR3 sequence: CASRDKPNYGYTF. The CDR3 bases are TGTGCCAGCCGGGACAAGCCTAACTATGGCTACACCTTC.

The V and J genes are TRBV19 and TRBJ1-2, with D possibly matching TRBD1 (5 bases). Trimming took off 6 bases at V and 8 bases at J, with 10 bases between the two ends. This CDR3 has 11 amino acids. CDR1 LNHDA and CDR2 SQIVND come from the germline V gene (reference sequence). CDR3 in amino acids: CASRGDGGYTF. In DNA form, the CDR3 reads TGTGCCAGTAGAGGGGATGGAGGCTACACCTTC.

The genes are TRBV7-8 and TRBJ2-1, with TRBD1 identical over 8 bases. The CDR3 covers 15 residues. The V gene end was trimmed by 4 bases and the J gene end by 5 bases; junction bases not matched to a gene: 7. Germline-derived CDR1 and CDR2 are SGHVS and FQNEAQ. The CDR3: CASSWGDRTHNEQFF. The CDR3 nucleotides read TGTGCCAGCAGCTGGGGGGACAGGACCCACAATGAGCAGTTCTTC.

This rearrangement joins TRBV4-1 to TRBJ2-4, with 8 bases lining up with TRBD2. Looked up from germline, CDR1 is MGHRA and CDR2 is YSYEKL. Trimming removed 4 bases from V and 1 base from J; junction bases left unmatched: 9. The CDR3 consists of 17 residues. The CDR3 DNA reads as TGCGCCAGCAGCCGGTCGGGGGGGAACGAGGCCAAAAACATTCAGTACTTC. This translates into CASSRSGGNEAKNIQYF.